The 27 T cell receptor beta chains listed next were all sequenced from one sample in a study of metastatic and nonmetastatic thyroid tumors (TCRdb year 2020). Library preparation was by PCR. TCRdb names Illumina HiSeq 4000 as the instrument used. TCRdb trimmed public reads at Q25 via fastp, called clones via MiXCR and kept in-frame beta chains. Counted in this sample were about 15,000 clones; 27% of them appeared once. The ten largest account for approximately 13% of the sample. Before undergoing thyroid surgery, none of the patients had been given any kind of treatment. Material for sequencing was adjacent normal tissue. The receptors derive from a female donor with papillary thyroid cancer or a benign thyroid nodule (not recorded which). Some clones in this sample may be carry-over from other donors' samples.

V usage is TRBV7-9 and J usage is TRBJ1-2, with unresolved D. The CDR3 is 14 amino acids. V gave up 6 bases and J gave up 6 bases, with 17 bases separating them. Germline CDR1 and CDR2: SEHNR and FQNEAQ (reference sequence). The CDR3 here is CASSFGEGSNGYTF. CDR3 nucleotide sequence: TGTGCCAGCAGTTTCGGTGAGGGTAGTAATGGCTACACCTTC.

This chain links TRBV5-1 with TRBJ2-7, with D perhaps matching TRBD1 or TRBD2 (7 bases each). The V gene's germline CDR1 is SGHRS and CDR2 YFSETQ. Trimming stripped 1 base from V and 4 bases from J, with 12 bases between. This CDR3 spans 14 amino acids. CDR3 region: CASSLSQGGYEQYF. CDR3 in DNA: TGCGCCAGCAGCTTGAGCCAGGGGGGGTACGAGCAGTACTTC.

The J gene is TRBJ2-7, the V gene TRBV6-1; 11 bases map to TRBD2. CDR3 size: 14 residues. In germline, CDR1 is MNHNS, CDR2 SASEGT. V shed 10 bases and J 1 base; nucleotides not matched to a gene: 6. The CDR3 loop reads CATRLAGGSYEQYF. Here the CDR3 DNA reads TGTGCCACCCGATTAGCGGGGGGGTCCTACGAGCAGTACTTC.

The chain employs TRBV20-1 and TRBJ2-3, with a weak D call TRBD2 (6 bases). Per germline, CDR1 DFQATT and CDR2 SNEGSKA (reference sequence). The CDR3 extends over 14 amino acids. V lost 7 bases, J lost 4 bases, and 18 bases lay in between. Here the CDR3 reads CSVDTRESSDTQYF. CDR3 nucleotide sequence: TGCAGTGTCGATACCCGGGAGAGCTCAGATACGCAGTATTTT.

This clone was observed a few times. The rearrangement uses TRBV27 and TRBJ1-6, with TRBD1 matching over 8 bases. The germline gives CDR1 MNHEY, CDR2 SMNVEV (reference sequence). CDR3 length equals 15 residues. Unmatched junction bases numbered 4, after V lost 3 bases and J lost 6 bases. The CDR3 sequence is CASSFLTGGNSPLHF. CDR3 nucleotides: TGTGCCAGCAGTTTCCTAACAGGGGGTAATTCACCCCTCCACTTT.

V usage is TRBV9 and J usage is TRBJ1-2, with a possible D match to TRBD1 (5 bases). Per the germline V gene, CDR1 is SGDLS and CDR2 is YYNGEE. Trimming shortened V by 0 bases and J by 4 bases, and 16 bases separated the two germline ends. The CDR3 is made up of 16 amino acids. CDR3 nucleotide sequence: TGTGCCAGCAGCGTAGCTGAACCAGGGTCCGCCTATGGCTACACCTTC. Translated, it gives CASSVAEPGSAYGYTF.

This chain joins TRBV6-5 and TRBJ2-5; D is possibly TRBD2 (7 bases). CDR1 MNHEY and CDR2 SVGAGI come from the germline V gene. CDR3 length: 14 residues. Trimming left V 5 bases short and J 4 bases short, with 14 bases between. The CDR3: CASSNGGTLETQYF. CDR3 DNA: TGTGCCAGCAGTAACGGGGGGACACTAGAGACCCAGTACTTC.

The genes are TRBV6-1 and TRBJ1-5; D unresolved. Trimming took off 3 bases at V and 0 bases at J, with 12 bases between the two ends. The CDR3 is 16 amino acids. Per germline, CDR1 MNHNS and CDR2 SASEGT. CDR3 sequence reads: CASSDFNGLSNQPQHF. The CDR3 DNA follows: TGTGCCAGCAGTGACTTTAACGGACTTAGCAATCAGCCCCAGCATTTT.

This clone was picked up a small number of times. V and J are TRBV7-8 and TRBJ2-7; 10 nucleotides line up with TRBD2. V dropped 3 bases and J dropped 4; count of bases not matched to a gene: 9. From germline, CDR1 is SGHVS and CDR2 FQNEAQ. CDR3 length equals 16 residues. The CDR3 DNA follows: TGTGCCAGCAGCTTTCTAGCGGGAGAAGCCTCATACGAGCAGTACTTC. Its translation is CASSFLAGEASYEQYF.

The V call is TRBV20-1, the J call TRBJ2-1; 10 nucleotides agree with TRBD2. This CDR3 comprises 14 residues. Germline CDR1 DFQATT, CDR2 SNEGSKA (reference sequence). J gave up 3 bases and V 4 bases, and 3 bases lay outside the gene matches. As DNA, the CDR3 is TGCAGTGCTATTAGCGGGAGGAACTACAATGAGCAGTTCTTC. Amino acid sequence: CSAISGRNYNEQFF.

This clone showed up many times. The V call is TRBV6-2 or TRBV6-3, the J call TRBJ2-7; TRBD2 matches at 8 bases. Germline V CDR1 and CDR2: MNHEY, SVGEGT. J was trimmed by 0 bases and V by 2 bases; bases with no gene match: 12. CDR3 length: 18 amino acids. Here the CDR3 DNA reads TGTGCCAGCAGTTACAGTCTACTAGCGGAGGACAGCTCCTACGAGCAGTACTTC. Translated: CASSYSLLAEDSSYEQYF.

This clone occurred many times. The rearrangement uses TRBV2 and TRBJ2-7, with 8 bases lining up with TRBD1. The germline V gene encodes CDR1 SNHLY and CDR2 FYNNEI. V shed 2 bases and J 7 bases; nucleotides not matched to a gene: 10. The CDR3 is 15 residues long. CDR3 residues: CASSENYRGSGEQYF. Written as DNA, the CDR3 is TGTGCCAGCAGTGAAAATTACAGGGGGTCTGGGGAGCAGTACTTC.

V usage is TRBV7-9 and J usage is TRBJ2-1, with D unclear. Deletions cut 3 bases from V and 6 bases from J, with 21 bases between. The germline CDR1 and CDR2 sequences are SEHNR and FQNEAQ (reference sequence). This CDR3 comprises 17 residues. The CDR3 region has the DNA TGTGCCAGCAGCTTTTGGCTAGATATTAAGAGTGGCAATGAGCAGTTCTTC. Translated: CASSFWLDIKSGNEQFF.

The rearrangement joins TRBV19 to TRBJ2-1; the D gene is possibly TRBD2 (6 bases). Trimming removed 1 base at V and 6 bases at J, with 10 bases between. From germline, CDR1 is LNHDA and CDR2 SQIVND (reference sequence). This CDR3 is 14 amino acids long. The CDR3 loop is CASSIGGVCNEQFF. CDR3 sequence (DNA): TGTGCCAGTAGTATAGGCGGGGTCTGCAATGAGCAGTTCTTC.

For this clone: The sample has other DNA sequences that encode this CDR3 too. The J gene is TRBJ2-7, the V gene TRBV2, with TRBD2 matching 9 bases. The CDR3 has 13 amino acids. Trimming cost V 8 bases and J 3 bases; bases outside gene matches: 5. Germline V CDR1 and CDR2: SNHLY, FYNNEI. The CDR3 loop reads CASAGGIDYEQYF. The DNA for the CDR3 is TGTGCCAGCGCGGGGGGGATTGACTACGAGCAGTACTTC.

This clone was counted a few times. The rearrangement links TRBV6-1 to TRBJ2-5; D remains unclear. With 8 bases removed from V and 3 bases from J, the gap between germline ends came to 19 bases. The CDR3 is 15 residues long. CDR1 and CDR2 (germline): MNHNS, SASEGT. In DNA, the CDR3 is TGTGCCAGCGTACAGTTTTTGGTTACCGAAGAGACCCAGTACTTC. Translating gives CASVQFLVTEETQYF.

To note about this clone: An end of the junction differs from the germline gene, which may be a read error. The chain links TRBV20-1 to TRBJ2-7; the D is unclear. Germline V gene sequence: CDR1 DFQATT, CDR2 SNEGSKA (reference sequence). There are 12 residues in the CDR3. The CDR3 DNA reads TGCAGTGCTAGAAACCAGTTCTACGAGCATTACTTC. Amino acids: CSARNQFYEHYF.

This clone was counted between two and nine times. This chain connects TRBV9 to TRBJ2-7; D may be TRBD2 (6 bases). The CDR3 runs to 14 residues. CDR1 SGDLS and CDR2 YYNGEE come from the germline V gene. Trimming took 0 bases from V and 3 from J, leaving 10 bases between them. CDR3 nucleotide sequence: TGTGCCAGCAGCGTAGGACTAGACCTCTACGAGCAGTACTTC. Translated, it gives CASSVGLDLYEQYF.

Details on this clone: The CDR3 carries no conserved terminal phenylalanine or tryptophan, so it likely arises from a read error. No DNA is shown, since the ends of the CDR3 on it are uncertain; the CDR3 is the one TCRdb lists. This sequence joins TRBV7-8 and TRBJ2-4; the table's D call TRBD1 went unverified against the DNA. The CDR3 is 10 residues long, counting both termini. Germline values: CDR1 SGHVS, CDR2 FQNEAQ. CDR3 protein: CASSLEGGTG.

This chain links TRBV6-4 with TRBJ2-1; perhaps TRBD1 as D (6 bases). Germline V gives CDR1 MRHNA, CDR2 SNTAGT. V was shortened by 3 bases and J by 9 bases, with 18 bases between the two germline ends. The CDR3 spans 15 residues. The CDR3 region has the DNA TGTGCCAGCAGTGAGGCCAAAACAGGGCGTGCTGAGCAGTTCTTC. Translating gives CASSEAKTGRAEQFF.

This chain connects TRBV29-1 to TRBJ1-1, with TRBD1 as a possible D gene (6 bases). The CDR3 is made up of 12 amino acids. Germline CDR1 and CDR2: SQVTM and ANQGSEA. V was cut by 3 bases and J by 3 bases, with 8 bases left in between. CDR3 sequence: CSVEGADTEAFF. The CDR3, as DNA: TGCAGCGTTGAGGGGGCGGACACTGAAGCTTTCTTT.

V is TRBV4-2 and J is TRBJ2-1, with 14 bases that match TRBD2. J was trimmed by 2 bases and V by 4 bases; bases with no gene match: 4. CDR1 and CDR2 (germline): LGHNA, YNFKEQ. The CDR3 sequence is 17 residues long. The CDR3 coding sequence is TGTGCCAGCAGCCCGCGGACTAGCGGGGGGACCTACAATGAGCAGTTCTTC. Protein sequence: CASSPRTSGGTYNEQFF.

In this sample, this clone is medium-sized. The genes are TRBV7-3 and TRBJ2-1, with TRBD2 identical over 8 bases. CDR3 size: 15 residues. V was clipped by 5 bases and J by 4 bases; unmatched bases: 7. Germline V gene data show CDR1 as SGHTA and CDR2 as FQGTGA. CDR3 coding DNA: TGTGCCAGCAGCATACTGGCGGGAGGATACAATGAGCAGTTCTTC. Amino acid sequence: CASSILAGGYNEQFF.

The chain joins TRBV19 to TRBJ1-2; D is unclear. CDR3 length: 12 amino acids. Germline V lookup: CDR1 LNHDA, CDR2 SQIVND (reference sequence). The V gene lost 3 bases and the J gene lost 7 bases, with 9 bases spanning the gap. CDR3 residues: CASSIGDGGYTF. DNA for the CDR3: TGTGCCAGTAGTATTGGAGATGGTGGCTACACCTTC.

V gene TRBV5-1 combines with J gene TRBJ1-1; TRBD1 matches at 7 bases. CDR1 and CDR2 from the germline V gene are SGHRS and YFSETQ. J gave up 4 bases and V 0 bases, and 3 bases lay outside the gene matches. This CDR3 is 14 amino acids long. The chain's CDR3 is CASSLVQGTTEAFF. In DNA form, the CDR3 reads TGCGCCAGCAGCTTGGTACAGGGGACCACTGAAGCTTTCTTT.

This clone was seen many times. This chain joins TRBV7-2 and TRBJ2-6; perhaps TRBD2 as D (6 bases). The germline CDR1 and CDR2 sequences are SGHTA and FQGNSA. The ends were cut back, 1 base at V and 5 bases at J, with 9 bases in the middle. The CDR3 consists of 15 residues. CDR3 bases: TGTGCCAGCAGCTTAGGCGGGGCCTGGGCCAACGTCCTGACTTTC. Translation: CASSLGGAWANVLTF.

This clone was observed a few times. The junction shows a germline mismatch at one end, possibly a read error. The sample carries other DNA sequences with the same CDR3. The J gene is TRBJ1-4, the V gene TRBV28; D might be TRBD1 (5 bases). Germline loops: CDR1 MDHEN, CDR2 SYDVKM. The CDR3 totals 15 residues. DNA of the CDR3: TGTGCCAGCAGTTTCGGTTCCAGGGCAGACGAAAAATTGTTTTTT. It codes for CASSFGSRADEKLFF.